This passage covers 5 T cell receptor beta chains from one sample sequenced in a study of blood T cells in healthy people across ages. A sample-barcoded 5' primer and a J-beta primer mix were used in a second PCR of roughly 7 to 11 cycles. TCRdb re-called the 5' RACE reads through MiXCR, storing one row per CDR3 protein. The table includes around 650,000 distinct CDR3 sequences, about 30% detected once. Source material: blood. The receptors come from a woman of 80 years or more in good health.

The table lists this clonotype with many counts. The V and J genes are TRBV10-3 and TRBJ2-3; no definite D call. Germline values: CDR1 ENHRY, CDR2 SYGVKD. The CDR3 loop spans 13 amino acids. The V and J ends lost 0 bases and 5 bases respectively, with 6 bases between them. CDR3 loop: CAISESEKDTQYF. In DNA form, the CDR3 reads TGTGCCATCAGTGAGTCGGAGAAAGATACGCAGTATTTT.

The table lists this clonotype with many counts. The V call is TRBV6-6, the J call TRBJ1-5, with 7 bases that match TRBD1. V lost 5 bases to trimming and J lost 2 bases; unmatched junction nucleotides: 6. The CDR3 is 15 amino acids. The germline CDR1 and CDR2 sequences are MNHNY and SVGAGI (reference sequence). CDR3: CASSTRGSGNQPQHF. Written as DNA, the CDR3 is TGTGCCAGCAGTACCAGGGGGTCGGGCAATCAGCCCCAGCATTTT.

The rearrangement joins TRBV20-1 to TRBJ2-3, with 8 nucleotides matching TRBD2. V dropped 1 base and J dropped 0; count of bases not matched to a gene: 6. The CDR3 spans 16 residues. CDR1 and CDR2 from the germline V gene are DFQATT and SNEGSKA (reference sequence). The CDR3 sequence is CSARGMGGRSTDTQYF. The CDR3, as DNA: TGCAGTGCTAGAGGGATGGGCGGGAGGAGCACAGATACGCAGTATTTT.

This clonotype was found many times. This sequence joins TRBV9 and TRBJ1-2; no clear D gene. The CDR3 loop spans 14 amino acids. Looked up from germline, CDR1 is SGDLS and CDR2 is YYNGEE. Trimming removed 0 bases from V and 4 bases from J, with 10 bases in between. The CDR3 DNA follows: TGTGCCAGCAGCGTAGCGGACGGGTCCTATGGCTACACCTTC. The encoded protein is CASSVADGSYGYTF.

Worth noting for this clonotype: A much bigger clone sits one base away, suggesting this may be a read error. This sequence joins TRBV4-3 and TRBJ1-2; 7 bases map to TRBD1. Looked up from germline, CDR1 is LGHNA and CDR2 is YSLEER. The CDR3 consists of 18 residues. In DNA, the CDR3 is TGCGCCAGCAGCCAAGATGGGCGACAGGGACCTCGGGGGAAGGGCTGCACCTTC. Translation: CASSQDGRQGPRGKGCTF.